This TCR beta chain comes out of a study of T cells in Graves' hyperthyroidism and ophthalmopathy (dated by TCRdb to the late 2010s). As for the study more broadly: Peripheral blood was sampled at the time of initial diagnosis, prior to any treatment. Whether ophthalmopathy could be predicted prospectively was tested in an independent validation cohort made up of about 20 hyperthyroidism patients plus 17 patients who later progressed to ophthalmopathy. The study also compared thyroid tissue and blood T-cell repertoires from a handful of Graves' hyperthyroidism patients. The 100 or so discovery patients were randomly split 7:3 into training and test sets. After blood sampling, hyperthyroidism patients were treated with methimazole at a starting dose of 30 mg daily, and ophthalmopathy patients were treated with high-dose intravenous methylprednisolone. To identify distinguishing TCR V-J signatures, a discovery cohort of around 100 patients was used, comprising approximately 40 with Graves' ophthalmopathy and about 59 with stable Graves' hyperthyroidism. TCR Vbeta CDR3 sequencing of 130 to 150 peripheral blood samples (more than 40 ophthalmopathy, some 75 hyperthyroidism and approximately 17 progressor patients) is reported in the paper.

There are 17 amino acids in the CDR3, from cysteine to phenylalanine inclusive. CDR3 DNA is the only sequence kept; it has 51 bases, read in frame from the first base. CDR1 and CDR2 were assigned from the germline V gene as MNHNS and SASEGT. Trimmed from V: 3 bases; trimmed from J: 14 bases; junction bases lacking a gene match: 23. Concerning this clonotype itself: Its antigen target is currently unknown. Base qualities were left out, and no much larger clone turns up one base away.

Paper-wide results and their limitations: Blood samples also contained most of the expanded thyroid clonotypes (frequency above 0.001), which suggests that blood repertoires may reflect thyroid immune responses. During validation, the model predicted progression to ophthalmopathy a median of roughly 7.1 months ahead of onset, with 60% to 71% sensitivity and 72% to 80% specificity. Ophthalmopathy was separated from stable hyperthyroidism by a 13 V-J signature model, with around 90% sensitivity and roughly 84% specificity obtained in cross-validation and 80%/75% obtained in testing. No statistical method was used to set the sample size in advance, and investigators knew the group allocation.

Ophthalmopathy patients had moderately to severely active disease, with a Clinical Activity Score of 3 or more, a NOSPECS grade of 4 or more, and a disease duration of less than 3 months. Exclusion was applied to patients with uncontrolled infections, other autoimmune diseases, pregnancy or lactation. Diagnoses were established on the basis of clinical symptoms, serum thyroxine and TRAb, thyroid ultrasound, and orbital computed tomography. Ficoll-Paque density gradient centrifugation was used to isolate PBMCs from 10 ml of fresh peripheral blood. Total RNA was extracted with Trizol reagent, and quality was checked on an Agilent 2100 Bioanalyzer. TCR beta CDR3 regions were amplified from RNA transcripts. A first-round RT-PCR of the TCR CDR3 used the HTBI primer set with the Qiagen OneStep RT-PCR kit. Libraries were constructed in a second round of multiplex PCR, after which size selection and purification were carried out. Sequencing of the libraries was done on an Illumina HiSeq2000 using paired-end 100 bp reads. The study's own analysis went as follows. Raw data were processed with SOAPnuke, discarding reads with adapters, uncalled bases, mean Phred below 15, or no exact constant-primer or identifier match. COPE v1.2.5 was used to merge high-quality paired reads, and clonotypes were defined as unique nucleotide sequences. MiTCR v1.1 was used to align clonotypes to the IMGT TRBV, TRBD and TRBJ reference segments. The analysis included only V-J combinations with a frequency above 0.0001, which together covered 98% to 99.2% of the repertoires. A TCS score was defined as the ratio between F50 (clonal expansion) and ExV (chaos), using BLOSUM62-based TCRdist between CDR3 peptides within each V-J. Welch's t-statistics and random forest reduced some 510 V-J features to 10 to 15, which were used in a naive Bayes classifier (R e1071). TCRdb reprocessed the public reads (quality trimming at Q25 with fastp, clone calling with MiXCR) and kept in-frame beta chains. Each CDR3 protein appears once, grouped with its most common genes and DNA. TCRdb, rather than the study authors, made the V and J calls. For this sample the table gives around 500,000 distinct CDR3 sequences, of which 15% to 20% were detected only once. The ten largest clones take up less than 30% of the sample.

The source of this sequence is a woman under 40 with Graves' ophthalmopathy. Sequenced: blood. The sequence joins TRBV6-1 to TRBJ1-2; TRBD1 lines up with 8 middle nucleotides. The CDR3 sequence is CASSDPGRDIGQGSLTF. The DNA sequence is as follows: TGTGCCAGCAGTGACCCTGGACGGGATATAGGACAGGGAAGTCTTACCTTC.